A selection of T cell receptor beta chains follows, all from one sample in a study of T cell responses to AZD1222 COVID-19 vaccine. Sequencing was performed with immunoSEQ multiplex PCR; in TCRdb, only in-frame clones are kept and a portion is missing. The sample yields more than 95,000 clones, over 75% seen once. The starting material was peripheral blood, obtained on day 0 of AZD1222 vaccination. Receptors originate from an adult in good health. Each CDR3 is given with its conserved first and last residue. A D gene is named only where the DNA matches it firmly. The size entry is marked missing in some rows and otherwise reads once, few, many or a size class.

15,NA,NA,TRBJ1-4,TRBV4-1,TGCGCCAGCAGCCAATACAGGGCAACTAATGAAAAACTGTTTTTT,CASSQYRATNEKLFF
15,TRBD1,NA,TRBJ1-1,TRBV6-5,TGTGCCAGCAGTTACTCCAGGGGGCGCGGGACTGAAGCTTTCTTT,CASSYSRGRGTEAFF
16,NA,NA,TRBJ2-7,TRBV5-1,TGCGCCAGCAGCTTCTCTGGCGGACAGATATCCTACGAGCAGTACTTC,CASSFSGGQISYEQYF
14,TRBD1,NA,TRBJ2-7,TRBV9,TGTGCCAGCAGCGTAGGACAGGGCGGATACGAGCAGTACTTC,CASSVGQGGYEQYF
15,NA,NA,TRBJ1-4,TRBV6-5,TGTGCCAGCAGGCCCACGGGAGGTAATAATGAAAAACTGTTTTTT,CASRPTGGNNEKLFF
15,NA,NA,TRBJ2-3,TRBV11-2,TGTGCCAGCAGCTTAGGGGGGGGCTCCACAGATACGCAGTATTTT,CASSLGGGSTDTQYF
14,NA,NA,TRBJ2-3,TRBV27,TGTGCCAGCAGTTTGGCATCCAGCACAGATACGCAGTATTTT,CASSLASSTDTQYF
14,NA,NA,TRBJ2-7,TRBV6-1,TGTGCCAGCAGTGAAGTGGGGGTTGCCTACGAGCAGTACTTC,CASSEVGVAYEQYF
11,NA,NA,TRBJ1-2,TRBV29-1,TGCAGCGTTGCCAGGGAGGCTGGCTACACCTTC,CSVAREAGYTF
10,NA,NA,TRBJ1-1,TRBV29-1,TGCAGCGTTGCCAAGGATAAGGCTTTCTTT,CSVAKDKAFF
14,NA,NA,TRBJ2-2,TRBV7-9,TGTGCCAGCAGCTCCCGGACTGAGCCCGGGGAGCTGTTTTTT,CASSSRTEPGELFF
15,NA,NA,TRBJ1-2,TRBV4-1,TGCGCCAGCAGCCAAGCCCCAGGACCCAACTATGGCTACACCTTC,CASSQAPGPNYGYTF
16,NA,few,TRBJ1-1,TRBV10-3,TGTGCCATCAGTGAGTCCTCTGTAAGGAGGAACACTGAAGCTTTCTTT,CAISESSVRRNTEAFF
15,NA,NA,TRBJ1-5,TRBV2,TGTGCCAGCAGAGAACCCAGGTCCGGGCATCAGCCCCAGCATTTT,CASREPRSGHQPQHF
15,TRBD1,few,TRBJ1-5,TRBV3-1/TRBV3-2,TGTGCCAGCAGCCCTCGGACAGGGGCGGATCAGCCCCAGCATTTT,CASSPRTGADQPQHF
15,NA,NA,TRBJ1-5,TRBV6-5,TGTGCCAGCGCCGGGACTCAAGTCTCCAATCAGCCCCAGCATTTT,CASAGTQVSNQPQHF
15,NA,NA,TRBJ1-6,TRBV6-4,TGTGCCAGCAGTGAATCTGCCCTTACTAATTCACCCCTCCACTTT,CASSESALTNSPLHF
15,NA,NA,TRBJ2-1,TRBV21-1,TGTGCCAGCAGCAAAGGGCGCGCCCTTCACAATGAGCAGTTCTTC,CASSKGRALHNEQFF
13,NA,NA,TRBJ1-1,TRBV30,TGTGCCTGGAGGGGCAGACTGAACACTGAAGCTTTCTTT,CAWRGRLNTEAFF
13,TRBD1,NA,TRBJ2-2,TRBV5-5,TGTGCCAGCAGTTCACAGGGGGCCGGGGAGCTGTTTTTT,CASSSQGAGELFF
15,NA,NA,TRBJ2-1,TRBV18,TGTGCCAGCTCACCACCGTTCCGGCCCTACAATGAGCAGTTCTTC,CASSPPFRPYNEQFF
15,NA,NA,TRBJ1-4,TRBV7-9,TGTGCCAGCAGCTTCGTTGAGACAACGGATGAAAAACTGTTTTTT,CASSFVETTDEKLFF
16,NA,NA,TRBJ2-1,TRBV7-2,TGTGCCAGCAGCTTAGGGTGGGGAGAGTCCTACAATGAGCAGTTCTTC,CASSLGWGESYNEQFF
12,NA,few,TRBJ1-1,TRBV9,TGTGCCAGCAGCGCCGTTAACGGAGAAGCTTTCTTT,CASSAVNGEAFF
15,TRBD1,NA,TRBJ1-2,TRBV7-9,TGTGCCAGCAACAACAGGACAGGGGTCAGAGATGGCTACACCTTC,CASNNRTGVRDGYTF
17,TRBD2,NA,TRBJ2-3,TRBV7-2,TGTGCCAGCAGGGGTCCGGGACTAGCGGGGGGAGGGGTTACGCAGTATTTT,CASRGPGLAGGGVTQYF
14,NA,NA,TRBJ1-2,TRBV3-1/TRBV3-2,TGTGCCAGCAGCCACAGGTTAGCTAACTATGGCTACACCTTC,CASSHRLANYGYTF
15,TRBD1,once,TRBJ2-7,TRBV27,TGTGCCAGCAGGCCGGACAGGGAGACATCCTACGAGCAGTACTTC,CASRPDRETSYEQYF
17,NA,NA,TRBJ2-2,TRBV6-1,TGTGCCAGCAGTGCAATTCTGAGTGGGGGCCCTACCGGGGAGCTGTTTTTT,CASSAILSGGPTGELFF
11,NA,NA,TRBJ1-2,TRBV29-1,TGCAGCGTTGGGCGCCCTGGGGGCTACACCTTC,CSVGRPGGYTF